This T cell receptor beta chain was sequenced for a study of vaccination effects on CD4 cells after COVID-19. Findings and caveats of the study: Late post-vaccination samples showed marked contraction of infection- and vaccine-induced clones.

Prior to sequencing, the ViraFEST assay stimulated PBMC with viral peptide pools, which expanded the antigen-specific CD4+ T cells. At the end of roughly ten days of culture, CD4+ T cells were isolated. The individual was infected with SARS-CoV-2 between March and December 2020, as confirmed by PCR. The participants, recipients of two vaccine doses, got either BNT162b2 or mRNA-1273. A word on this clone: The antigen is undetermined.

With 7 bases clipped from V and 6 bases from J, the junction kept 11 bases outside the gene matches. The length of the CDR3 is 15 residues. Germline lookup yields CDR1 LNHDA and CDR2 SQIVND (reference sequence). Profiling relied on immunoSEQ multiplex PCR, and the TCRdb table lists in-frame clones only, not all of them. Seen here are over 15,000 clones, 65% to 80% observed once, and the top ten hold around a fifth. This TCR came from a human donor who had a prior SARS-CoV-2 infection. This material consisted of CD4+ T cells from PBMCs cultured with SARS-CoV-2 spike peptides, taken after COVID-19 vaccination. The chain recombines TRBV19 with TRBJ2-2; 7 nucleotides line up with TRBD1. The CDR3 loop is CASTPGGWFSGELFF. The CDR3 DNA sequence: TGTGCCAGTACGCCAGGGGGATGGTTCTCCGGGGAGCTGTTTTTT.